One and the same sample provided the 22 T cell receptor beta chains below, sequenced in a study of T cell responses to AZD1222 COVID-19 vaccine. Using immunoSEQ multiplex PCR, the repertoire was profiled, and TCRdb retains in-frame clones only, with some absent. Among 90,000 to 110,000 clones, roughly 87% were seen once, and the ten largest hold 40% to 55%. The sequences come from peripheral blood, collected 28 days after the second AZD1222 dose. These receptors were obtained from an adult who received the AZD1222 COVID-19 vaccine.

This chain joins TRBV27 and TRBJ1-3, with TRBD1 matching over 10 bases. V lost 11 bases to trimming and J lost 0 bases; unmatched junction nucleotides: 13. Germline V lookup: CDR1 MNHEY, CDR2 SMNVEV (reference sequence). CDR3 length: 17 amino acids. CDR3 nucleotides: TGTGCCCTACGGGACAGGGGCCTTTGTATCTCTGGAAACACCATATATTTT. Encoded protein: CALRDRGLCISGNTIYF.

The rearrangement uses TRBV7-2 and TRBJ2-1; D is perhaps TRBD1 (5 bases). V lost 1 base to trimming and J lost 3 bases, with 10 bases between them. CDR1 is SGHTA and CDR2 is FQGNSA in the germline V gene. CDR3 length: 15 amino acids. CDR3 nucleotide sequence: TGTGCCAGCAGCTTAGAACAGGTCCGCTACAATGAGCAGTTCTTC. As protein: CASSLEQVRYNEQFF.

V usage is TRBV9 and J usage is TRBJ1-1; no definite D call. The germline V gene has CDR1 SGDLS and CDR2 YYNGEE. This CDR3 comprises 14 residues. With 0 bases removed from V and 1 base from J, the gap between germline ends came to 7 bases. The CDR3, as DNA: TGTGCCAGCAGCGTAGCTCCGGAGAACACTGAAGCTTTCTTT. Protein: CASSVAPENTEAFF.

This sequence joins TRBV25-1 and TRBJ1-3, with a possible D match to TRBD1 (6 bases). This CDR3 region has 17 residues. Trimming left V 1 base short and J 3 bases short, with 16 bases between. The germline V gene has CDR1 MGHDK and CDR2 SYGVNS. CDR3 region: CASSELLGGNYGNTIYF. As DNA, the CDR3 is TGTGCCAGCAGTGAATTACTGGGGGGCAATTATGGAAACACCATATATTTT.

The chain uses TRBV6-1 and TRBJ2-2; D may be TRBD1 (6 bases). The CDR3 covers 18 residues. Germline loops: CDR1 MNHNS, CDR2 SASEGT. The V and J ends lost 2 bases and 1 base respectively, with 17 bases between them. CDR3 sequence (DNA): TGTGCCAGCAGTGAACTCATAACAGGGTTTAAGAACACCGGGGAGCTGTTTTTT. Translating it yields CASSELITGFKNTGELFF.

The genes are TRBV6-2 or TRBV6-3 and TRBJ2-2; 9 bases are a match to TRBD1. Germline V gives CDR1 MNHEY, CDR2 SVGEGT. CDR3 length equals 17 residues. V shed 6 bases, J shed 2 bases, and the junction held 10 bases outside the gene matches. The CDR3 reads CASSHSGTGLNTGELFF. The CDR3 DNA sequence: TGTGCCAGCAGCCACTCCGGGACAGGGCTTAACACCGGGGAGCTGTTTTTT.

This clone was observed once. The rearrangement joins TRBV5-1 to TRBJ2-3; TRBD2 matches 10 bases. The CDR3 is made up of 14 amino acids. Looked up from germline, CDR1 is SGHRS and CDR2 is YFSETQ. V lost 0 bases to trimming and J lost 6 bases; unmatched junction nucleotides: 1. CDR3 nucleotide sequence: TGCGCCAGCAGCTTGGCAGCGGGGGGGGATACGCAGTATTTT. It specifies CASSLAAGGDTQYF.

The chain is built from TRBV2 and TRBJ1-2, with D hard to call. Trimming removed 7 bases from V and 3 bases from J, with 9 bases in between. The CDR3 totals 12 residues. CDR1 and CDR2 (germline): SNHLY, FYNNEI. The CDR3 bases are TGTGCCAGCAAGTCAGGTGACTATGGCTACACCTTC. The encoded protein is CASKSGDYGYTF.

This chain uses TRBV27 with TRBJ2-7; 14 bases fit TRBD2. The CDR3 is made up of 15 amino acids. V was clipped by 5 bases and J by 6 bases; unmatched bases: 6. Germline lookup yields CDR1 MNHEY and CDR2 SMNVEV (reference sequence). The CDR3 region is CASSHGTSGRSEQYF. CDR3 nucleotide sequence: TGTGCCAGCAGTCATGGGACTAGCGGGAGAAGCGAGCAGTACTTC.

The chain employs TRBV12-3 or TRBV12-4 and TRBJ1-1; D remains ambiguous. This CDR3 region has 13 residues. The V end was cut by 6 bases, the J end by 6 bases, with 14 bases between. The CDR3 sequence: CASRHPVSSEAFF. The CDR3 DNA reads TGTGCCAGCAGACACCCCGTGAGTTCTGAAGCTTTCTTT.

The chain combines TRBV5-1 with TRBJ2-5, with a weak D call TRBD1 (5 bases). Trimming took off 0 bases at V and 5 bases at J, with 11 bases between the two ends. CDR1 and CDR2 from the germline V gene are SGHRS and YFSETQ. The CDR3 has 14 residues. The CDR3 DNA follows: TGCGCCAGCAGCTTGGGACAGCTCCGTGAGACCCAGTACTTC. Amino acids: CASSLGQLRETQYF.

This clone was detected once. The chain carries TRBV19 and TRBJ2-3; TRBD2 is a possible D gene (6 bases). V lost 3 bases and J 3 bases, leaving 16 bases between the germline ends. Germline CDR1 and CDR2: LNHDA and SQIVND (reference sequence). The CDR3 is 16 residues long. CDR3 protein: CASSILAGFGTDTQYF. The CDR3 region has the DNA TGTGCCAGTAGTATCCTCGCGGGGTTTGGTACAGATACGCAGTATTTT.

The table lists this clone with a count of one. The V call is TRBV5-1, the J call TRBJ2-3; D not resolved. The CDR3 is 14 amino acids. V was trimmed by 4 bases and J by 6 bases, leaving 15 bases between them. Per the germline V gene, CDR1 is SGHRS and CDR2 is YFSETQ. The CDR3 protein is CASSPTLSGDTQYF. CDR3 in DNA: TGCGCCAGCAGCCCCACACTCTCGGGCGATACGCAGTATTTT.

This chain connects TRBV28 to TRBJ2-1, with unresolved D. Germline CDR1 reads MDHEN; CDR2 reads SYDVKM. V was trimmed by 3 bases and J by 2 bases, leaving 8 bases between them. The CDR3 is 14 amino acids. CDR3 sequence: CASSFSQPYNEQFF. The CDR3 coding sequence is TGTGCCAGCAGTTTTTCCCAACCCTACAATGAGCAGTTCTTC.

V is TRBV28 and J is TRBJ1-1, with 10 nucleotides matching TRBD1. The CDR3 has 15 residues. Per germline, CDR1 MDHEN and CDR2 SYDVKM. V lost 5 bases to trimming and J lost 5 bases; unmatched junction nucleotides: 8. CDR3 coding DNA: TGTGCCAGCAGTATTCGACAGGGGGCAAGAACTGAAGCTTTCTTT. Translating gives CASSIRQGARTEAFF.

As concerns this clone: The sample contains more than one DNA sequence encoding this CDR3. CDR3 DNA: TGTGCCAGCAGCTTAAGTCGGTTGAACACTGAAGCTTTCTTT. It codes for CASSLSRLNTEAFF. The V gene is TRBV7-9, the J gene TRBJ1-1; D remains ambiguous. Germline V gene lookup returns CDR1 SEHNR and CDR2 FQNEAQ (reference sequence). V lost 2 bases, J lost 0 bases, and 7 bases lay in between. CDR3 length: 14 residues.

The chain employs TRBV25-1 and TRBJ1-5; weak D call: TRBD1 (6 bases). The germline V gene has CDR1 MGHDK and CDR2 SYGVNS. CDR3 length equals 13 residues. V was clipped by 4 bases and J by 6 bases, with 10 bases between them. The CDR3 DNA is TGTGCCAGCAGTGGGGGGGGCGTTCAGCCCCAGCATTTT. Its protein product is CASSGGGVQPQHF.

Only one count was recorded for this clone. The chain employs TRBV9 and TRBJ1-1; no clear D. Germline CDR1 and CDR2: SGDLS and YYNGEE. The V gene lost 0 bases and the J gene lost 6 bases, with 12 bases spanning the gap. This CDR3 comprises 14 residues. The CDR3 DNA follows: TGTGCCAGCAGCGTAGGAGAGGGTGGGGCTGAAGCTTTCTTT. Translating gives CASSVGEGGAEAFF.

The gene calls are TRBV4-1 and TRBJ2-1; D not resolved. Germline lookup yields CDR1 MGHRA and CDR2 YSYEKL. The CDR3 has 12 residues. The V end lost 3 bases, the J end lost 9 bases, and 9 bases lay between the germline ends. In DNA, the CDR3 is TGCGCCAGCAGCCACCTAGTTAGTGAGCAGTTCTTC. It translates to CASSHLVSEQFF.

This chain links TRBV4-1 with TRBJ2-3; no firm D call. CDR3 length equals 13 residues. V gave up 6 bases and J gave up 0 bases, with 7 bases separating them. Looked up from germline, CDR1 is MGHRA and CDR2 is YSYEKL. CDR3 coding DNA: TGCGCCAGCAGACCGACTAGCACAGATACGCAGTATTTT. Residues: CASRPTSTDTQYF.

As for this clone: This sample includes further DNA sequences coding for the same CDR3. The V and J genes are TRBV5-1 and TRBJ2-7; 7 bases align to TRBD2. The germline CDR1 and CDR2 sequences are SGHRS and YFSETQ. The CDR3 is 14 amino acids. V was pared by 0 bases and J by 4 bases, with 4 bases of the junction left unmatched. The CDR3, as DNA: TGCGCCAGCAGCTTGGTGCCGGGAGGATACGAGCAGTACTTC. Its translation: CASSLVPGGYEQYF.

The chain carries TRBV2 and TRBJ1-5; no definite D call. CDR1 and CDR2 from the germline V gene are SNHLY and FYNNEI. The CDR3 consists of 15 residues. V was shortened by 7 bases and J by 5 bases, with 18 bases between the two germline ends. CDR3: CASTKERVLDQPQHF. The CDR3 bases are TGTGCCAGCACAAAGGAGAGGGTATTGGATCAGCCCCAGCATTTT.